This T cell receptor beta chain was sequenced during a study of cytomegalovirus exposure and HLA in healthy donors. Overall study context: Earlier, 117 million unique TCR beta sequences were recovered from approximately 200 million T cells by an analysis. From donors who were HLA-typed, an early data release held about 85 million unique TCRs. Falling in the Caucasian-associated ancestry cluster were about 83% of 398 genotyped donors.

With respect to this clone: Its antigen remains unknown.

Study-wide results and limits: Most observed TCR sequences were rare, whereas some public TCRs were detected in many donors.

The PCR was carried out with 60 Vbeta primers and 13 Jbeta primers. Data came from immunoSEQ multiplex PCR; TCRdb stores just in-frame clones and leaves some out. The data hold about 120,000 clones, with around 79% observed a single time. The sample taken for sequencing was PBMCs. This TCR was sampled from a woman between 40 and 55 years old in good health and CMV-seronegative.

The CDR3 nucleotides read TGTGCCAGCACCCACGGGGAGACCCAGTACTTC. Translating it yields CASTHGETQYF. The chain joins TRBV11-2 to TRBJ2-5; the D is unclear. The CDR3 has 11 residues. The germline V gene has CDR1 SGHAT and CDR2 FQNNGV. V dropped 7 bases and J dropped 5 bases, with 8 bases sitting between them.